The rows below give T cell receptor beta chains drawn from one sample of a study of cytomegalovirus exposure and HLA in healthy donors. Clones were read by immunoSEQ multiplex PCR, and TCRdb kept only the in-frame ones, dropping some. The repertoire holds 200,000 to 250,000 clones, roughly 80% seen once, with 3.5% to 4% in the top ten. The sequenced sample consisted of PBMCs. The receptors shown here come from a male donor in good health and CMV-seronegative. Each CDR3 is given with its conserved first and last residue. D genes are given only for firm matches. Size is stated for part of the rows, as once, few or many counts, or as a class when the clone is expanded.

len	v_gene	j_gene	abundance	d_gene	CDR3aa	CDR3nt
17	TRBV14	TRBJ2-1	.	TRBD1	CASSQAPFGTGDNEQFF	TGTGCCAGCAGCCAAGCCCCGTTTGGGACAGGGGACAATGAGCAGTTCTTC
14	TRBV19	TRBJ2-3	.	TRBD2	CASREGPAADTQYF	TGTGCCAGCAGGGAGGGACCCGCGGCAGATACGCAGTATTTT
14	TRBV6-1	TRBJ2-3	few	TRBD2	CASSESLAADTQYF	TGTGCCAGCAGTGAATCCCTAGCGGCCGATACGCAGTATTTT
13	TRBV19	TRBJ2-2	.	TRBD1	CASSIQGDGELFF	TGTGCCAGTAGTATTCAGGGGGACGGGGAGCTGTTTTTT
14	TRBV7-9	TRBJ2-5	.	.	CASSLHSGQETQYF	TGTGCCAGCAGCTTACATTCAGGTCAAGAGACCCAGTACTTC
17	TRBV9	TRBJ2-3	.	TRBD1	CASSDRTGVTSTDTQYF	TGTGCCAGCAGCGACCGGACAGGGGTAACTAGCACAGATACGCAGTATTTT
15	TRBV6-4	TRBJ2-1	.	.	CASSDMGGTYNEQFF	TGTGCCAGCAGTGACATGGGGGGTACCTACAATGAGCAGTTCTTC
15	TRBV2	TRBJ1-3	.	.	CASNRQESSGNTIYF	TGTGCCAGCAATCGACAGGAGAGCTCTGGAAACACCATATATTTT
16	TRBV7-9	TRBJ2-7	once	.	CSSSASRGTATHEQYF	TGTTCCAGCAGTGCAAGTCGCGGGACAGCTACCCACGAGCAGTACTTC
16	TRBV4-2	TRBJ2-7	.	TRBD2	CASSQTTSGRPNEQYF	TGTGCCAGCAGCCAAACAACTAGCGGGAGACCAAACGAGCAGTACTTC
14	TRBV10-1	TRBJ2-7	.	TRBD2	CASSDGRRSYEQYF	TGCGCCAGCAGTGACGGGAGGAGATCCTACGAGCAGTACTTC
15	TRBV6-4	TRBJ2-1	.	TRBD2	CASSTIAGVGNEQFF	TGTGCCAGCAGTACCATAGCGGGAGTCGGCAATGAGCAGTTCTTC
12	TRBV29-1	TRBJ2-7	many	.	CSVETDPYEQYF	TGCAGCGTTGAGACAGACCCCTACGAGCAGTACTTC
16	TRBV7-9	TRBJ2-5	few	TRBD2	CASSPGVAGTMETQYF	TGTGCCAGCAGCCCAGGCGTAGCGGGGACCATGGAGACCCAGTACTTC
15	TRBV11-2	TRBJ2-3	.	TRBD2	CASRGLAGVTDTQYF	TGTGCCAGCAGGGGACTAGCGGGAGTCACAGATACGCAGTATTTT
14	TRBV15	TRBJ1-5	.	.	CATSREQGNQPQHF	TGTGCCACCAGCAGAGAACAGGGCAATCAGCCCCAGCATTTT
15	TRBV28	TRBJ2-7	few	TRBD1	CASSSLGQGRNEQYF	TGTGCCAGCAGTTCTTTGGGACAGGGGAGGAACGAGCAGTACTTC
14	TRBV7-9	TRBJ2-7	few	.	CASSSQLATYEQYF	TGTGCCAGCAGCTCCCAACTAGCAACCTACGAGCAGTACTTC
16	TRBV2	TRBJ2-7	.	TRBD2	CASSPKRSGRTDEQYF	TGTGCCAGCTCACCCAAGAGGAGCGGGAGGACAGACGAGCAGTACTTC
16	TRBV19	TRBJ1-5	.	TRBD1	CASSIDPGQWDQPQHF	TGTGCCAGTAGTATCGATCCGGGACAGTGGGATCAGCCCCAGCATTTT
17	TRBV5-4	TRBJ2-2	once	TRBD2	CASSWKTTSGSIGELFF	TGTGCCAGCAGCTGGAAAACGACTAGCGGGTCTATCGGGGAGCTGTTTTTT
17	TRBV5-4	TRBJ2-2	.	TRBD2	CASSSPGGLGYTGELFF	TGTGCCAGCAGCTCCCCGGGGGGACTAGGATACACCGGGGAGCTGTTTTTT
13	TRBV7-3	TRBJ2-1	.	TRBD2	CASSAGGPYEQFF	TGTGCCAGCTCGGCGGGAGGGCCGTATGAGCAGTTCTTC
19	TRBV7-3	TRBJ2-6	.	TRBD2	CASSLRGLAGLVGANVLTF	TGTGCCAGCAGCTTACGAGGACTAGCGGGCCTGGTGGGGGCCAACGTCCTGACTTTC
17	TRBV5-6	TRBJ1-5	.	TRBD1	CASSHGTGVASNQPQHF	TGTGCCAGCAGCCATGGAACAGGGGTGGCGAGCAATCAGCCCCAGCATTTT
11	TRBV28	TRBJ1-2	.	.	CASSFRDGYTF	TGTGCCAGCAGTTTTCGGGATGGCTACACCTTC
14	TRBV25-1	TRBJ2-5	.	TRBD1	CASSWTGVGETQYF	TGTGCCAGCAGCTGGACAGGGGTTGGTGAGACCCAGTACTTC
16	TRBV7-9	TRBJ1-1	once	.	CASSSYSATGSTEAFF	TGTGCCAGCAGCTCGTATTCCGCTACAGGGTCCACTGAAGCTTTCTTT
15	TRBV28	TRBJ1-4	.	.	CASSPRVSPNEKLFF	TGTGCCAGCAGTCCCAGGGTTTCCCCTAATGAAAAACTGTTTTTT
17	TRBV10-1	TRBJ1-4	.	TRBD1	CASSEQRPGQGYEKLFF	TGCGCCAGCAGTGAGCAACGGCCGGGACAGGGCTATGAAAAACTGTTTTTT
15	TRBV10-3	TRBJ2-1	.	TRBD2	CAISEATSGSYEQFF	TGTGCCATCAGTGAGGCAACTAGCGGGAGTTATGAGCAGTTCTTC
15	TRBV2	TRBJ2-7	.	.	CASSAQGLYAYEQYF	TGTGCCAGCAGTGCCCAGGGTCTTTATGCTTATGAGCAGTACTTC
16	TRBV7-2	TRBJ2-2	.	TRBD2	CASSRGLAANTGELFF	TGTGCCAGCAGCCGAGGACTAGCGGCGAACACCGGGGAGCTGTTTTTT
16	TRBV5-1	TRBJ2-1	.	TRBD2	CASSLVASGRYNEQFF	TGCGCCAGCAGCTTGGTGGCTAGCGGGAGATACAATGAGCAGTTCTTC
19	TRBV27	TRBJ2-7	.	.	CASSLYIPLAGGDTYEQYF	TGTGCCAGCAGTTTATATATCCCCTTGGCGGGTGGGGATACCTACGAGCAGTACTTC
15	TRBV29-1	TRBJ1-4	.	TRBD1	CSVAPHRGPGEKLFF	TGCAGCGTTGCCCCCCACAGGGGGCCTGGCGAAAAACTGTTTTTT
15	TRBV19	TRBJ2-1	.	TRBD2	CASSMVAGGPFEQFF	TGTGCCAGTAGTATGGTAGCGGGAGGGCCTTTTGAGCAGTTCTTC
15	TRBV5-1	TRBJ2-7	once	.	CASSFQGPLSGEQYF	TGCGCCAGCAGCTTCCAGGGGCCCCTTTCGGGCGAGCAGTACTTC
16	TRBV5-4	TRBJ2-1	.	TRBD2	CASSPLAGVGVDEQFF	TGTGCCAGCAGTCCACTAGCGGGAGTAGGGGTCGATGAGCAGTTCTTC
13	TRBV2	TRBJ1-5	once	.	CASSWGSNQPQHF	TGTGCCAGCAGTTGGGGCAGCAATCAGCCCCAGCATTTT
15	TRBV5-1	TRBJ2-1	.	.	CASSSPVDIYNEQFF	TGCGCCAGCAGCTCGCCCGTCGACATATACAATGAGCAGTTCTTC
14	TRBV6-1	TRBJ2-7	.	TRBD1	CASTDLTGPYEQYF	TGTGCCAGCACCGATTTGACAGGGCCCTACGAGCAGTACTTC
14	TRBV11-2	TRBJ2-7	once	.	CASSDRLVRNEQYF	TGTGCCAGCAGCGATAGACTAGTCCGGAACGAGCAGTACTTC
16	TRBV11-3	TRBJ2-3	once	.	CASSSHTGLSTDTQYF	TGTGCCAGCAGTTCTCATACCGGGTTGTCCACAGATACGCAGTATTTT
14	TRBV2	TRBJ2-4	.	.	CASTQRGGRNIQYF	TGTGCCAGCACCCAGAGGGGGGGGCGAAACATTCAGTACTTC
15	TRBV7-9	TRBJ2-5	.	TRBD2	CASSPPSGYQETQYF	TGTGCCAGCAGCCCCCCTAGCGGATACCAAGAGACCCAGTACTTC